This T cell receptor beta chain comes out of a study of cytomegalovirus exposure and HLA in healthy donors. Whole-study context: Ancestry clustering placed around four fifths of some 400 genotyped donors in the Caucasian-associated cluster. The study's findings and limits: The number of N-insertions in an Asian-associated ancestry cluster was reportedly below the approximately 700-donor mean in a later analysis. Earlier results showed most TCR beta V segments being productive about 87% or about 30% of the time.

Worth noting for this clone: Its antigen is currently unknown.

This CDR3 is 15 amino acids long. Germline V lookup: CDR1 LNHDA, CDR2 SQIVND (reference sequence). V was clipped by 4 bases and J by 0 bases; unmatched bases: 3. PCR used 60 Vbeta primers and 13 Jbeta primers. Clones were sequenced by immunoSEQ multiplex PCR, and TCRdb holds only the in-frame ones, with some missing. Here the sample spans 170,000 or so clones, roughly 87% being singletons. Sequencing was done on a sample of PBMCs. This receptor was taken from a man over 45 in good health and CMV-seronegative. V and J are TRBV19 and TRBJ1-3, with 7 bases aligning to TRBD1. CDR3 in DNA: TGTGCCAGTAGTACAAACAGGGGCTCTGGAAACACCATATATTTT. Amino acid sequence: CASSTNRGSGNTIYF.